The 23 T cell receptor beta chains given below trace back to one sample, sequenced in a study of blood T cell repertoires in COVID-19. Libraries were prepared by immunoSEQ multiplex PCR; TCRdb keeps only in-frame clonotypes and omits some of them. This table has 350,000 or so clones, 80% to 90% appearing once. What was sequenced was peripheral blood. The origin of the receptors is a woman aged 30 to 39 with COVID-19, enrolled during active disease.

The J gene is TRBJ2-7, the V gene TRBV4-1; 8 bases fit TRBD1. Germline V gives CDR1 MGHRA, CDR2 YSYEKL. V trimming: 0 bases; J trimming: 6 bases; junction bases outside the gene matches: 7. The CDR3 runs to 15 residues. CDR3 nucleotide sequence: TGCGCCAGCAGCCAAGAAATCGGGACAGGTTCCGAGCAGTACTTC. Translating gives CASSQEIGTGSEQYF.

The V gene is TRBV18, the J gene TRBJ2-2; 9 bases agree with TRBD1. CDR1 is KGHSH and CDR2 is LQKENI in the germline V gene. CDR3 length equals 16 residues. The J segment lost 1 base and the V segment lost 4 bases, leaving 4 bases of the junction unmatched. This CDR3 reads CASSLQGALNTGELFF. The CDR3 coding sequence is TGTGCCAGCTCACTACAGGGGGCTCTGAACACCGGGGAGCTGTTTTTT.

V usage is TRBV11-3 and J usage is TRBJ2-4; D is ambiguous. This CDR3 has 16 amino acids. Germline V lookup: CDR1 SGHNT, CDR2 YENEEA. Trimming pared 1 base from V and 0 bases from J, leaving 10 bases between. The CDR3 is CASSLVPGKAKNIQYF. In DNA form, the CDR3 reads TGTGCCAGCAGCTTAGTACCAGGCAAAGCCAAAAACATTCAGTACTTC.

The V gene is TRBV29-1, the J gene TRBJ2-1, with D tentatively TRBD2 (6 bases). With 6 bases removed from V and 5 bases from J, the gap between germline ends came to 14 bases. The germline V gene has CDR1 SQVTM and CDR2 ANQGSEA. The CDR3 has 13 residues. CDR3 sequence: CSVRLDQDNEQFF. Here the CDR3 DNA reads TGCAGCGTCCGACTAGACCAGGACAATGAGCAGTTCTTC.

This sequence joins TRBV4-1 and TRBJ2-1; D might be TRBD1 (5 bases). Between the trimmed V and J ends, which lost 2 bases and 15 bases, there was a span of 17 bases. Germline-derived CDR1 and CDR2 are MGHRA and YSYEKL. The CDR3 runs to 13 residues. The CDR3 DNA follows: TGCGCCAGCAGCCAAAGGGGCGAGTTGTCTCGGTTCTTC. Translation gives CASSQRGELSRFF.

This chain uses TRBV5-1 with TRBJ2-7, with D possibly being TRBD2 (6 bases). The CDR3 length is 13 residues. Trimming stripped 1 base from V and 2 bases from J, with 7 bases between. Germline CDR1 is SGHRS and CDR2 is YFSETQ. Here the CDR3 reads CASSLRLAYEQYF. Here the CDR3 DNA reads TGCGCCAGCAGCTTGCGACTAGCCTACGAGCAGTACTTC.

The chain recombines TRBV10-2 with TRBJ2-1, with a possible D match to TRBD2 (5 bases). CDR3 length equals 15 residues. Trimming left V 3 bases short and J 9 bases short, with 18 bases between. Germline-derived CDR1 and CDR2 are WSHSY and SAAADI. The CDR3 DNA reads TGCGCCAGCAGTGATGTAAGTACGACCGGAGGTGAGCAGTTCTTC. As protein: CASSDVSTTGGEQFF.

This chain joins TRBV3-1 (or the pseudogene TRBV3-2) and TRBJ2-2; D is unresolved. Trimming left V 0 bases short and J 0 bases short, with 8 bases between. Germline V CDR1 and CDR2: LGHDT, YNNKEL (reference sequence). CDR3 length: 16 residues. CDR3 coding DNA: TGTGCCAGCAGCCAAGATTGGCTAGCGAACACCGGGGAGCTGTTTTTT. Encoded protein: CASSQDWLANTGELFF.

The chain combines TRBV5-1 with TRBJ2-1; D ambiguous. CDR1 and CDR2 (germline): SGHRS, YFSETQ. V gave up 4 bases and J gave up 1 base, with 9 bases separating them. The length of the CDR3 is 14 residues. The CDR3 reads CASSPTQSYNEQFF. The CDR3 DNA reads as TGCGCCAGCAGCCCGACACAATCCTACAATGAGCAGTTCTTC.

The rearrangement joins TRBV28 to TRBJ2-7; 7 nucleotides line up with TRBD1. The CDR3 consists of 15 residues. Germline trimming cut 10 bases from V and 6 bases from J; bases unmatched to any gene: 18. The germline CDR1 and CDR2 sequences are MDHEN and SYDVKM. The CDR3 DNA reads as TGTGCCATCAGCCAGGGGGTTACATCGGCTTCCGAGCAGTACTTC. This sequence encodes CAISQGVTSASEQYF.

The chain combines TRBV27 with TRBJ2-3; 12 nucleotides line up with TRBD2. The trim removed 4 bases at V and 6 bases at J, leaving 8 bases unmatched. Looked up from germline, CDR1 is MNHEY and CDR2 is SMNVEV (reference sequence). The CDR3 sequence is 16 residues long. The CDR3 DNA reads TGTGCCAGCAGTTCCACGACTAGCGGGAGTTGGGATACGCAGTATTTT. Translated: CASSSTTSGSWDTQYF.

This chain connects TRBV9 to TRBJ1-2, with 9 positions matching TRBD1. This CDR3 comprises 15 residues. V shed 4 bases, J shed 6 bases, and the junction held 10 bases outside the gene matches. Germline CDR1 SGDLS, CDR2 YYNGEE. The CDR3 sequence: CASSPGQGTVDGYTF. For the CDR3, the DNA is TGTGCCAGCAGCCCCGGACAGGGGACGGTCGATGGCTACACCTTC.

V is TRBV11-2 and J is TRBJ2-3; tentative D call: TRBD2 (6 bases). V shed 0 bases and J shed 8 bases, with 15 bases lying between them. This CDR3 has 15 residues. Germline V gene data show CDR1 as SGHAT and CDR2 as FQNNGV. As DNA, the CDR3 is TGTGCCAGCAGCTTAGATGGCCTACGGGGGAGTACGCAGTATTTT. This translates into CASSLDGLRGSTQYF.

V usage is TRBV3-1 (or the pseudogene TRBV3-2) and J usage is TRBJ1-1, with a weak D call TRBD1 (6 bases). The CDR3 is 14 residues long. Trimming shortened V by 7 bases and J by 6 bases, and 18 bases separated the two germline ends. The germline CDR1 and CDR2 sequences are LGHDT and YNNKEL (reference sequence). The chain's CDR3 is CASTESGGLAEAFF. CDR3 sequence (DNA): TGTGCCAGCACCGAGAGCGGGGGGCTGGCTGAAGCTTTCTTT.

This clone came up a few times. The chain has TRBV25-1 and TRBJ2-7, with 10 bases that match TRBD2. The V segment lost 8 bases and the J segment 2 bases; nucleotides outside the gene matches: 6. The CDR3 loop spans 14 amino acids. Germline CDR1 and CDR2: MGHDK and SYGVNS. The CDR3 DNA reads TGTGCCAGCGGGGACCTAGCGGGAGCCTACGAGCAGTACTTC. Its protein is CASGDLAGAYEQYF.

The J gene is TRBJ1-3, the V gene TRBV19, with D unresolved. Germline loops: CDR1 LNHDA, CDR2 SQIVND (reference sequence). The CDR3 length is 15 residues. The V gene lost 6 bases and the J gene lost 0 bases, with 12 bases spanning the gap. The CDR3 loop reads CASSRDGPSGNTIYF. CDR3 DNA sequence: TGTGCCAGTAGCCGGGATGGGCCCTCTGGAAACACCATATATTTT.

The J gene is TRBJ2-7, the V gene TRBV19; 7 nucleotides match TRBD2. The CDR3 has 14 amino acids. With V trimmed by 6 bases and J by 2 bases, 7 bases remained unmatched. Germline V lookup: CDR1 LNHDA, CDR2 SQIVND (reference sequence). The CDR3 DNA is TGTGCCAGTAGCGGACGGGAGGTTCCCTACGAGCAGTACTTC. Amino acid sequence: CASSGREVPYEQYF.

This rearrangement joins TRBV11-2 to TRBJ1-2; D is undetermined. This CDR3 has 11 residues. Trimming pared 5 bases from V and 6 bases from J, leaving 7 bases between. Germline CDR1 is SGHAT and CDR2 is FQNNGV. The CDR3 bases are TGTGCCAGCAGCCGGAGCGATGGCTACACCTTC. As protein: CASSRSDGYTF.

V and J are TRBV7-2 and TRBJ2-2; TRBD1 matches at 7 bases. CDR1 and CDR2 from the germline V gene are SGHTA and FQGNSA. CDR3 size: 15 residues. J lost 3 bases, V lost 9 bases, and 10 bases had no gene match. The CDR3 sequence is CASHREGADTGELFF. CDR3 bases: TGTGCCAGTCACCGAGAGGGGGCGGACACCGGGGAGCTGTTTTTT.

The chain recombines TRBV28 with TRBJ2-7; 11 positions match TRBD2. CDR1 MDHEN and CDR2 SYDVKM come from the germline V gene. V trimming: 3 bases; J trimming: 3 bases; junction bases outside the gene matches: 10. The CDR3 length is 17 residues. CDR3 DNA sequence: TGTGCCAGCAGTTTTAGTTTCGTAGCGGGGGGGGGCTACGAGCAGTACTTC. Encoded protein: CASSFSFVAGGGYEQYF.

The J gene is TRBJ1-2, the V gene TRBV2, with D perhaps matching TRBD1 (5 bases). CDR1 is SNHLY, CDR2 FYNNEI, per germline. CDR3 size: 13 residues. V was pared by 4 bases and J by 13 bases, with 19 bases between. The CDR3 DNA follows: TGTGCCAGCAGTGTTCTCCGGGACTCAGCCTCCACCTTC. Translation gives CASSVLRDSASTF.

The chain has TRBV7-2 and TRBJ2-2, with a tentative D call TRBD2 (5 bases). V was pared by 5 bases and J by 7 bases, with 20 bases between. In germline, CDR1 is SGHTA, CDR2 FQGNSA. The CDR3 length is 16 residues. CDR3 region: CASSPRLGGLGGELFF. The CDR3 DNA follows: TGTGCCAGCAGCCCCCGTCTAGGAGGACTGGGCGGGGAGCTGTTTTTT.

V and J are TRBV18 and TRBJ1-5; TRBD1 matches at 8 bases. This CDR3 comprises 14 residues. Germline-derived CDR1 and CDR2 are KGHSH and LQKENI. Trimming cost V 9 bases and J 3 bases; bases outside gene matches: 7. The chain's CDR3 is CARAGTGPNQPQHF. The CDR3 DNA reads as TGTGCCAGGGCCGGGACAGGTCCCAATCAGCCCCAGCATTTT.